One sample yielded the 7 T cell receptor beta chains listed below, sequenced in a study of cytomegalovirus exposure and HLA in healthy donors. The PCR ran on 60 Vbeta and 13 Jbeta primers. The data were produced by immunoSEQ multiplex PCR, yet TCRdb's version contains in-frame clones alone and is incomplete. The record lists about 88,000 clones, of which the ten most abundant hold around 5%. Material: PBMCs. The receptors stem from a girl between 10 and 17 years old in good health and CMV-seropositive.

V is TRBV5-1 and J is TRBJ2-7; 8 bases match TRBD2. The trim removed 3 bases at V and 5 bases at J, leaving 7 bases unmatched. Looked up from germline, CDR1 is SGHRS and CDR2 is YFSETQ. The CDR3 is 14 amino acids. The CDR3 region is CASSSTGTSDEQYF. The CDR3, as DNA: TGCGCCAGCAGCTCCACCGGGACTAGTGACGAGCAGTACTTC. The full variable domain, completed using reference TRBV5-1 and TRBJ2-7, is KAGVTQTPRYLIKTRGQQVTLSCSPISGHRSVSWYQQTPGQGLQFLFEYFSETQRNKGNFPGRFSGRQFSNSRSEMNVSTLELGDSALYLCASSSTGTSDEQYFGPGTRLTVT.

V usage is TRBV6-1 and J usage is TRBJ2-1; D is undetermined. CDR1 and CDR2 from the germline V gene are MNHNS and SASEGT. V was pared by 3 bases and J by 9 bases, with 12 bases between. The CDR3 sequence is 13 residues long. The CDR3 DNA sequence: TGTGCCAGCAGTGACCGAGAGAATAGTGAGCAGTTCTTC. Translated, it gives CASSDRENSEQFF.

The gene calls are TRBV6-5 and TRBJ1-5, with 9 positions matching TRBD1. CDR1 is MNHEY and CDR2 is SVGAGI in the germline V gene. J gave up 3 bases and V 1 base, and 4 bases lay outside the gene matches. This CDR3 is 16 amino acids long. CDR3 bases: TGTGCCAGCAGTTACTTGGGACAGGGCCTCAATCAGCCCCAGCATTTT. Its protein product is CASSYLGQGLNQPQHF.

The V gene is TRBV28, the J gene TRBJ1-1, with D hard to call. Deletions cut 10 bases from V and 1 base from J, with 10 bases between. The CDR3 extends over 12 amino acids. Germline CDR1 MDHEN, CDR2 SYDVKM. The CDR3 region has the DNA TGTGCCACCCAGGTTTGGAACACTGAAGCTTTCTTT. It codes for CATQVWNTEAFF.

This chain joins TRBV7-9 and TRBJ2-5; D might be TRBD2 (5 bases). The CDR3 runs to 17 residues. Looked up from germline, CDR1 is SEHNR and CDR2 is FQNEAQ (reference sequence). V dropped 5 bases and J dropped 2 bases, with 21 bases sitting between them. In nucleotides, the CDR3 is TGTGCCAGCAGCGCACGCGGAGACGGCGGGTCACAAGAGACCCAGTACTTC. It encodes CASSARGDGGSQETQYF.

The chain joins TRBV28 to TRBJ1-4; 8 bases agree with TRBD1. The CDR3 length is 14 residues. CDR1 and CDR2 (germline): MDHEN, SYDVKM. The V segment lost 8 bases and the J segment 7 bases; nucleotides outside the gene matches: 9. The CDR3: CASGLTGVAEKLFF. The CDR3 region has the DNA TGTGCCAGCGGGCTGACAGGGGTAGCTGAAAAACTGTTTTTT. Variable domain in full (rest from reference TRBV28 and TRBJ1-4): DVKVTQSSRYLVKRTGEKVFLECVQDMDHENMFWYRQDPGLGLRLIYFSYDVKMKEKGDIPEGYSVSREKKERFSLILESASTNQTSMYLCASGLTGVAEKLFFGSGTQLSVL.

The V call is TRBV27, the J call TRBJ2-7, with a possible D match to TRBD1 (6 bases). The V and J ends lost 2 bases and 2 bases respectively, with 10 bases between them. The CDR3 is made up of 14 amino acids. Germline CDR1 reads MNHEY; CDR2 reads SMNVEV (reference sequence). CDR3 sequence reads: CASSLTGSPYEQYF. CDR3 bases: TGTGCCAGCAGTTTAACAGGGTCGCCCTACGAGCAGTACTTC.